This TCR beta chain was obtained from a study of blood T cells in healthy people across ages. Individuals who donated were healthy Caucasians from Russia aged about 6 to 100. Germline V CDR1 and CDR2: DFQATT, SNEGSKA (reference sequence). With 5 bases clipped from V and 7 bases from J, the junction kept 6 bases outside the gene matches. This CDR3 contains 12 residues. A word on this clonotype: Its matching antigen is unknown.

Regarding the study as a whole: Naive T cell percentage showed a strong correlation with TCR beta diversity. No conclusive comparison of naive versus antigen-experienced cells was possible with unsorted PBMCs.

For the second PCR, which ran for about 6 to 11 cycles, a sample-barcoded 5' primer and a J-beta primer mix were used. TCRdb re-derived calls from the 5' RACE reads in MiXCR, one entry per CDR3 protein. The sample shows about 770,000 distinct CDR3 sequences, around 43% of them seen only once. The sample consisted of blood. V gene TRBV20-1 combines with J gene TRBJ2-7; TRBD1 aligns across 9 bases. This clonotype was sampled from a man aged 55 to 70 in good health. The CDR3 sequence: CSAGGTGKEQYF. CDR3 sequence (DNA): TGCAGTGCTGGGGGGACAGGGAAGGAGCAGTACTTC.